This T cell receptor (beta chain) stems from a study of T cells in Graves' hyperthyroidism and ophthalmopathy. Stable disease denoted Graves' hyperthyroidism without ophthalmopathy progression within 18 months. Patients were excluded because of uncontrolled infection, other autoimmune disease, pregnancy or lactation. Clinicians diagnosed patients from clinical symptoms, serum thyroxine and TRAb, thyroid ultrasound and orbital computed tomography. Study-level findings and limits: Blood also carried most thyroid clonotypes expanded above 0.001.

Amplified regions were TCR beta CDR3 sequences from RNA transcripts. RT-PCR in the first round (using the HTBI primer set) targeted the TCR CDR3. TCRdb recomputed calls from the multiplex PCR reads with MiXCR, one row per CDR3 protein. The table records roughly 98,000 distinct CDR3 sequences, 35% to 45% of them present only once. This clonotype was detected only a few times. Antigen unknown. Trimming removed 3 bases from V and 0 bases from J, with 8 bases in between. Germline V gives CDR1 MDHEN, CDR2 SYDVKM. This CDR3 is 15 amino acids long. The sequence derives from a woman in her twenties or thirties with Graves' hyperthyroidism. Sequenced material: peripheral blood or thyroid tissue (not recorded which). This chain joins TRBV28 and TRBJ2-2; TRBD2 might be the D (6 bases). The CDR3 loop reads CASSLGLPNTGELFF. DNA of the CDR3: TGTGCCAGCAGTTTGGGACTCCCGAACACCGGGGAGCTGTTTTTT.